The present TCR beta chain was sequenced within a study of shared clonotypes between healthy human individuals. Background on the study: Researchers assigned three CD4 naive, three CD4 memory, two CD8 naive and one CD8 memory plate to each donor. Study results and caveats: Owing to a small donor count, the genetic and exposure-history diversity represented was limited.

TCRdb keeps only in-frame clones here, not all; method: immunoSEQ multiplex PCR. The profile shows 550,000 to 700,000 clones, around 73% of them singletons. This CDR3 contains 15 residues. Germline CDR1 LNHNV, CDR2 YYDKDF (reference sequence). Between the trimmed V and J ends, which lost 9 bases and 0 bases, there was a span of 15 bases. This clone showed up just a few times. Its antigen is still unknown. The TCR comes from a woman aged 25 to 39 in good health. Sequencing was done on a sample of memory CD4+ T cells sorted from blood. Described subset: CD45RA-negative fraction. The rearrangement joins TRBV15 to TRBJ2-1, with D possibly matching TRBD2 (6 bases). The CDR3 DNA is TGTGCCACAGTTAGCGGTCTAAGCTCCTACAATGAGCAGTTCTTC. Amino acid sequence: CATVSGLSSYNEQFF.